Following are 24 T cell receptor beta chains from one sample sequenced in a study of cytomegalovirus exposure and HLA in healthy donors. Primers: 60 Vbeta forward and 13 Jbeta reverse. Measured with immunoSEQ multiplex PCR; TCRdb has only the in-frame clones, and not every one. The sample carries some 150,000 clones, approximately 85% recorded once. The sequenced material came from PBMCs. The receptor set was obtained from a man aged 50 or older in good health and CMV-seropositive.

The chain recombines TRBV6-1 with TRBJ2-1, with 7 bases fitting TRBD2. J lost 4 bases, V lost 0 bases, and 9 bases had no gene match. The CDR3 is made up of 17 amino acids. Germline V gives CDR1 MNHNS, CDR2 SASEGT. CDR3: CASSEARKVAGYNEQFF. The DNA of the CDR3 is TGTGCCAGCAGTGAAGCCCGGAAGGTAGCGGGTTACAATGAGCAGTTCTTC.

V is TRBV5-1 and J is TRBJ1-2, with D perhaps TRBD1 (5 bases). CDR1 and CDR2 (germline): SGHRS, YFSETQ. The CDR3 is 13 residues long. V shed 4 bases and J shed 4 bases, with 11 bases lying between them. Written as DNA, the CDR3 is TGCGCCAGCAGCGCCGACAGCCGCTATGGCTACACCTTC. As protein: CASSADSRYGYTF.

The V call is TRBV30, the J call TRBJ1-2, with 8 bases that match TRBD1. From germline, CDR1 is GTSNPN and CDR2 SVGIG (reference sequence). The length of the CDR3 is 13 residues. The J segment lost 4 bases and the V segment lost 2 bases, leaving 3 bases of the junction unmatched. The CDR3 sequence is CAWSRDRPYGYTF. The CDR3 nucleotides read TGTGCCTGGAGTAGGGACAGGCCCTATGGCTACACCTTC. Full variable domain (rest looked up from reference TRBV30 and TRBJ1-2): SQTIHQWPATLVQPVGSPLSLECTVEGTSNPNLYWYRQAAGRGLQLLFYSVGIGQISSEVPQNLSASRPQDRQFILSSKKLLLSDSGFYLCAWSRDRPYGYTFGSGTRLTVV.

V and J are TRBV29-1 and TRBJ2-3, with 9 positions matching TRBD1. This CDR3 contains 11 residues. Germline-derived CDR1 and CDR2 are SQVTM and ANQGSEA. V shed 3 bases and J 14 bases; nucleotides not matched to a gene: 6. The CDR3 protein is CSVDRGTGPYF. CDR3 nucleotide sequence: TGCAGCGTTGATCGGGGGACAGGGCCGTATTTT.

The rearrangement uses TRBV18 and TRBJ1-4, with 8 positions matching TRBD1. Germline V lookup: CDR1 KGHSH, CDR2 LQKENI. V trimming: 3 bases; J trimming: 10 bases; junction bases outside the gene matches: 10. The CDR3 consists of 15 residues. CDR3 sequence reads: CASSPGGQGGGKLFF. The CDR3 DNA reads TGTGCCAGCTCACCCGGTGGACAGGGTGGGGGAAAACTGTTTTTT.

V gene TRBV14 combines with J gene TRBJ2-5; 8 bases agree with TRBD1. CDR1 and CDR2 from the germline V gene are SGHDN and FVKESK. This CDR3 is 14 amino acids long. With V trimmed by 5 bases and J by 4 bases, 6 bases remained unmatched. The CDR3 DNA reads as TGTGCCAGCAGCTCACGGACAGGGCGAGAGACCCAGTACTTC. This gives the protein CASSSRTGRETQYF.

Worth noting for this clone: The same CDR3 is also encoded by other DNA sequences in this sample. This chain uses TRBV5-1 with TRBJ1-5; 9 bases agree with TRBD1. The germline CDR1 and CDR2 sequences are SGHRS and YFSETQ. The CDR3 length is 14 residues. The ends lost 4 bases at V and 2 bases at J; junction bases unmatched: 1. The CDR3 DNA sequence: TGCGCCAGCAGCCGACAGGGGGGCAATCAGCCCCAGCATTTT. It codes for CASSRQGGNQPQHF.

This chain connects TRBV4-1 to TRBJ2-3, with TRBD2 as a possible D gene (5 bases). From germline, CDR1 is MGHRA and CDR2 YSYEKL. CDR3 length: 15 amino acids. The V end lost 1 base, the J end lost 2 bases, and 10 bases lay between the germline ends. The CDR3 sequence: CASSQGPTITDTQYF. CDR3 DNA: TGCGCCAGCAGCCAAGGCCCGACTATCACAGATACGCAGTATTTT.

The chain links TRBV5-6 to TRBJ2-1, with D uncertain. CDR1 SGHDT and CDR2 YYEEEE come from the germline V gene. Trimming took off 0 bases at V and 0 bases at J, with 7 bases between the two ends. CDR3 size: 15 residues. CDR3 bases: TGTGCCAGCAGCTTGGTTGGGCTCTCCTACAATGAGCAGTTCTTC. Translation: CASSLVGLSYNEQFF.

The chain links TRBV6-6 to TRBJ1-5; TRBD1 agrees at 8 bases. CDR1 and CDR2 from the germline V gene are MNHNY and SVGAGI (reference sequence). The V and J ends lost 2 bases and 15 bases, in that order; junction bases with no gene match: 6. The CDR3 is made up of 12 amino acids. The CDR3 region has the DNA TGTGCCAGCAGTTACCTTGGACAGGGCAGGCATTTT. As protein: CASSYLGQGRHF.

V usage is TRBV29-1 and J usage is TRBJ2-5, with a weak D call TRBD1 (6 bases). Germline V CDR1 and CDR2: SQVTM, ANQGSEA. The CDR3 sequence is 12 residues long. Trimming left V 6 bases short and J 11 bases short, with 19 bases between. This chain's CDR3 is CSVAEGVREQYF. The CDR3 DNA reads TGCAGCGTGGCCGAGGGGGTCAGGGAGCAGTACTTC.

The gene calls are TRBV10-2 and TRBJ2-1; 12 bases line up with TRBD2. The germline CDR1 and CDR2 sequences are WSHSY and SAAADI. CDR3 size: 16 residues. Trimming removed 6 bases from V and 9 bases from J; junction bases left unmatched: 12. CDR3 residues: CASRVRRTSGIGEQFF. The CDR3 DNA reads TGCGCCAGCAGGGTGCGGAGGACTAGCGGGATCGGTGAGCAGTTCTTC.

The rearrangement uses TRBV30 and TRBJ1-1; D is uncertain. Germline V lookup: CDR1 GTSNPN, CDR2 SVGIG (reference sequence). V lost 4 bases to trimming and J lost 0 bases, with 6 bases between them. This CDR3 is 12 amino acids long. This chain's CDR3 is CAWNRVNTEAFF. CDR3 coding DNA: TGTGCCTGGAATAGAGTGAACACTGAAGCTTTCTTT.

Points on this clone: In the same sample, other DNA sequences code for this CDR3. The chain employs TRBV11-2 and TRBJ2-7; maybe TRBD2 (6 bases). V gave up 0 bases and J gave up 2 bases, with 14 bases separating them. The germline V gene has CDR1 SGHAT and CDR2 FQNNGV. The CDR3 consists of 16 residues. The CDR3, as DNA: TGTGCCAGCAGCTTAGAAATGGGTAGCGGAACCTACGAGCAGTACTTC. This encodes CASSLEMGSGTYEQYF. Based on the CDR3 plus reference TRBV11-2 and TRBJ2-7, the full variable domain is EAGVAQSPRYKIIEKRQSVAFWCNPISGHATLYWYQQILGQGPKLLIQFQNNGVVDDSQLPKDRFSAERLKGVDSTLKIQPAKLEDSAVYLCASSLEMGSGTYEQYFGPGTRLTVT.

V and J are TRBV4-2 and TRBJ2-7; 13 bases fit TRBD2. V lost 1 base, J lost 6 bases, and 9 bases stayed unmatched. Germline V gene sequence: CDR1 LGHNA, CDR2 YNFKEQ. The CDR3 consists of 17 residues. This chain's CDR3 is CASSQGTVGTSGTEQYF. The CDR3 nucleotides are TGTGCCAGCAGCCAAGGAACCGTAGGGACTAGCGGGACCGAGCAGTACTTC.

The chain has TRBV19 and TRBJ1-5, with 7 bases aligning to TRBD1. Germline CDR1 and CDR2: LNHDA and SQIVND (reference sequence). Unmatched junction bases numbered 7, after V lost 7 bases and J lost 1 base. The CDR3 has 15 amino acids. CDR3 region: CASKPGDSSNQPQHF. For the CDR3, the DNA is TGTGCCAGTAAGCCAGGGGACAGCAGCAATCAGCCCCAGCATTTT.

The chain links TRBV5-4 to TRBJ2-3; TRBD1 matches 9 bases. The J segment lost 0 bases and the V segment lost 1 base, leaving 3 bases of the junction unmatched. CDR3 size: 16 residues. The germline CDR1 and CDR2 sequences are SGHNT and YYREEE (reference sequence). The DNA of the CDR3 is TGTGCCAGCAGCTTGAGACAGGGGGTTAGCACAGATACGCAGTATTTT. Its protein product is CASSLRQGVSTDTQYF.

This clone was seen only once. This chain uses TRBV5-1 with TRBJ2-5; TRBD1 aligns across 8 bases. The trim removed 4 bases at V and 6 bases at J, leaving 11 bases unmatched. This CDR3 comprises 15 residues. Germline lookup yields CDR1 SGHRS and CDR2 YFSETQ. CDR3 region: CASSPRDRGTQTQYF. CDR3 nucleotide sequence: TGCGCCAGCAGCCCACGCGACAGGGGAACTCAGACCCAGTACTTC.

The CDR3 nucleotides are TGTGCCAGCAGCAAGGGTTGCCAGGGGGCGAGGGAGGTCACAGATACGCAGTATTTT. The encoded protein is CASSKGCQGAREVTDTQYF. The chain has TRBV21-1 and TRBJ2-3; the table's D call, TRBD1, was not checked against the DNA. TRBV21-1 is given as a pseudogene. The CDR3 runs 19 residues.

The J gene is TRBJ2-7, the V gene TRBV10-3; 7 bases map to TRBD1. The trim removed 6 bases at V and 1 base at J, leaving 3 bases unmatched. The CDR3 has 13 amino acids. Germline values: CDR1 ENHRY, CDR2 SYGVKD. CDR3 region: CAISWGQSYEQYF. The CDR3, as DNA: TGTGCCATCAGCTGGGGACAGTCCTACGAGCAGTACTTC.

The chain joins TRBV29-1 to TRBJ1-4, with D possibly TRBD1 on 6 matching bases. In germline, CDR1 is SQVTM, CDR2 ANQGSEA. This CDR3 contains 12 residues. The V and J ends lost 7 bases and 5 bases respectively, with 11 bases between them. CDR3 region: CSAHRENEKLFF. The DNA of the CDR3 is TGCAGCGCCCACAGGGAAAATGAAAAACTGTTTTTT.

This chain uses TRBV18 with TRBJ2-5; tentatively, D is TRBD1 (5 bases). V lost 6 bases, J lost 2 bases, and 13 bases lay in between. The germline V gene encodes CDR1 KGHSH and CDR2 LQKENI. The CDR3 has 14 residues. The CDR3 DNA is TGTGCCAGCTCTCCAACAGGAGATCAAGAGACCCAGTACTTC. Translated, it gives CASSPTGDQETQYF.

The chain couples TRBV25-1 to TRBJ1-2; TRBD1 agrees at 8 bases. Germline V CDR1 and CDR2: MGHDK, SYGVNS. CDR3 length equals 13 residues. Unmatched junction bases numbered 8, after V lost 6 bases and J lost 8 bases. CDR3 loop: CASRRQGTRGYTF. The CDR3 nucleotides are TGTGCCAGCAGAAGACAGGGGACGCGGGGCTACACCTTC.

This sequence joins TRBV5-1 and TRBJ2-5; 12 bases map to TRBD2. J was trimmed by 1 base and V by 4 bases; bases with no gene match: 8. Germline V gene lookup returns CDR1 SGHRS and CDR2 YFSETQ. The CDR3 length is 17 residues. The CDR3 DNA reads TGCGCCAGCAGCCCGGTACTAGCGGGAGGCGCCCAAGAGACCCAGTACTTC. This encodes CASSPVLAGGAQETQYF. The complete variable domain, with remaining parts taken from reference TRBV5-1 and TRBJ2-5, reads KAGVTQTPRYLIKTRGQQVTLSCSPISGHRSVSWYQQTPGQGLQFLFEYFSETQRNKGNFPGRFSGRQFSNSRSEMNVSTLELGDSALYLCASSPVLAGGAQETQYFGPGTRLLVL.